This T cell receptor (beta chain) comes out of a study of blood T cell repertoires in COVID-19. Study at large: Italy, Spain and the United States were the sources of the convalescent and acute COVID-19 samples. In each case, the material was cDNA or gDNA derived from T cells, B-cell-depleted T cells, or PBMCs.

V dropped 2 bases and J dropped 7 bases, with 12 bases sitting between them. The length of the CDR3 is 14 residues. Germline V gene data show CDR1 as SGHNT and CDR2 as YENEEA. In the study's own analysis: Reference gene primer amplification in the assay estimated nucleated cell counts. Only in-frame clones appear in the TCRdb table, and some are missing; sequencing was by immunoSEQ multiplex PCR. V and J calls plus clone size are reproduced from that table; the DNA served to infer D and trimming. This table holds 95,000 to 150,000 clones, 86% found once. This chain uses TRBV11-3 with TRBJ2-1, with D perhaps TRBD1 (5 bases). The receptor's source is a man between 35 and 55 years old with acute or convalescent COVID-19. Input material: peripheral blood. CDR3 residues: CASSLTTGRNEQFF. The CDR3 DNA reads as TGTGCCAGCAGCTTAACCACAGGTAGGAATGAGCAGTTCTTC.